These 32 T cell receptor beta chains originate from one sample sequenced in a study of shared clonotypes between healthy human individuals. Produced via immunoSEQ multiplex PCR; TCRdb's table is partial and in-frame only. The sample shows about 680,000 clones, more than 70% of them seen only once. The sequencing input was memory CD4+ T cells sorted from blood. Regarding subset: CD45RA-negative fraction. These TCRs come from a woman in her 30s in good health.

The chain employs TRBV11-2 and TRBJ1-4; TRBD1 matches 8 bases. J lost 7 bases, V lost 5 bases, and 12 bases had no gene match. The CDR3 has 16 residues. The germline gives CDR1 SGHAT, CDR2 FQNNGV. The DNA of the CDR3 is TGTGCCAGCAGCCCTAACAGCGGACAGGGCACTGAAAAACTGTTTTTT. This translates into CASSPNSGQGTEKLFF. The full variable domain, rest sourced from reference TRBV11-2 and TRBJ1-4, is EAGVAQSPRYKIIEKRQSVAFWCNPISGHATLYWYQQILGQGPKLLIQFQNNGVVDDSQLPKDRFSAERLKGVDSTLKIQPAKLEDSAVYLCASSPNSGQGTEKLFFGSGTQLSVL.

This clone has just one count. In nucleotides, the CDR3 is TGCGCCAGCAGCCCACGGGACCGAGCGACGGGGTCGCAGTATTTT. This translates into CASSPRDRATGSQYF. The V gene is TRBV5-1, the J gene TRBJ2-3; D possibly uses TRBD1 or TRBD2 (5 bases each). The V gene lost 4 bases and the J gene lost 10 bases, with 22 bases spanning the gap. This CDR3 region has 15 residues. Germline loops: CDR1 SGHRS, CDR2 YFSETQ. Looking up the rest from reference TRBV5-1 and TRBJ2-3 gives the full variable domain: KAGVTQTPRYLIKTRGQQVTLSCSPISGHRSVSWYQQTPGQGLQFLFEYFSETQRNKGNFPGRFSGRQFSNSRSEMNVSTLELGDSALYLCASSPRDRATGSQYFGPGTRLTVL.

The chain carries TRBV25-1 and TRBJ1-1; D is undetermined. Trimming stripped 6 bases from V and 6 bases from J, with 11 bases between. Germline CDR1 is MGHDK and CDR2 is SYGVNS. The CDR3 is 12 residues long. CDR3 DNA: TGTGCCAGCAGAGGGAGTAGGGCTGAAGCTTTCTTT. Amino acids: CASRGSRAEAFF. Drawing the rest from reference TRBV25-1 and TRBJ1-1, the complete variable domain is EADIYQTPRYLVIGTGKKITLECSQTMGHDKMYWYQQDPGMELHLIHYSYGVNSTEKGDLSSESTVSRIRTEHFPLTLESARPSHTSQYLCASRGSRAEAFFGQGTRLTVV.

The chain combines TRBV2 with TRBJ1-1; D gene uncertain. Germline assignment: CDR1 SNHLY and CDR2 FYNNEI. The V end was cut by 1 base, the J end by 5 bases, with 11 bases between. The CDR3 extends over 14 amino acids. CDR3 sequence: CASSEVGYRTEAFF. The CDR3 DNA sequence: TGTGCCAGCAGTGAAGTCGGGTATCGGACTGAAGCTTTCTTT. Full variable domain (rest looked up from reference TRBV2 and TRBJ1-1): EPEVTQTPSHQVTQMGQEVILRCVPISNHLYFYWYRQILGQKVEFLVSFYNNEISEKSEIFDDQFSVERPDGSNFTLKIRSTKLEDSAMYFCASSEVGYRTEAFFGQGTRLTVV.

This clone has at least ten counts. This chain connects TRBV28 to TRBJ2-2, with 7 bases that match TRBD1. The V gene's germline CDR1 is MDHEN and CDR2 SYDVKM. This CDR3 is built from 17 residues. The J segment lost 2 bases and the V segment lost 2 bases, leaving 8 bases of the junction unmatched. This chain's CDR3 is CASSLPRDSQNTGELFF. The CDR3 bases are TGTGCCAGCAGTTTACCTCGGGACAGCCAAAACACCGGGGAGCTGTTTTTT.

The rearrangement joins TRBV4-1 to TRBJ1-1; TRBD1 matches 7 bases. The CDR3 is made up of 22 amino acids. Germline values: CDR1 MGHRA, CDR2 YSYEKL. Trimming removed 1 base from V and 0 bases from J; junction bases left unmatched: 23. DNA for the CDR3: TGCGCCAGCAGCCAAGTAGGAGGCTACAGGGGCCAACATCTATCCTTGAACACTGAAGCTTTCTTT. This encodes CASSQVGGYRGQHLSLNTEAFF.

The rearrangement links TRBV4-1 to TRBJ2-7, with D tentatively TRBD1 or TRBD2 (8 bases each). The CDR3 runs to 17 residues. Germline lookup yields CDR1 MGHRA and CDR2 YSYEKL. Trimming pared 2 bases from V and 3 bases from J, leaving 20 bases between. CDR3 loop: CASSQPTRGREVYEQYF. The CDR3 nucleotides are TGCGCCAGCAGCCAACCGACCAGGGGGCGGGAGGTCTACGAGCAGTACTTC.

The chain joins TRBV5-1 to TRBJ2-1, with 8 bases fitting TRBD1. Trimming at V came to 1 base and at J to 5 bases, leaving 5 bases not matched to a gene. Germline CDR1 is SGHRS and CDR2 is YFSETQ. CDR3 size: 15 residues. The CDR3 sequence is CASSLSQGVNNEQFF. CDR3 DNA: TGCGCCAGCAGCTTGTCACAGGGGGTGAACAATGAGCAGTTCTTC.

The rearrangement joins TRBV5-4 to TRBJ1-2; TRBD1 aligns across 8 bases. CDR3 length equals 14 residues. Germline V gives CDR1 SGHNT, CDR2 YYREEE (reference sequence). Trimming at V came to 4 bases and at J to 4 bases, leaving 6 bases not matched to a gene. The CDR3 bases are TGTGCCAGCAGCGATCCAACAGGGGGCTATGGCTACACCTTC. It translates to CASSDPTGGYGYTF. Combining the CDR3 with reference TRBV5-4 and TRBJ1-2 gives the whole variable domain ETGVTQSPTHLIKTRGQQVTLRCSSQSGHNTVSWYQQALGQGPQFIFQYYREEENGRGNFPPRFSGLQFPNYSSELNVNALELDDSALYLCASSDPTGGYGYTFGSGTRLTVV.

V gene TRBV6-1 combines with J gene TRBJ1-5, with D hard to call. Germline values: CDR1 MNHNS, CDR2 SASEGT. There are 16 residues in the CDR3. With 5 bases removed from V and 0 bases from J, the gap between germline ends came to 14 bases. The CDR3, as DNA: TGTGCCAGCAGTAAAGTGGTCTGGGGTAGCAATCAGCCCCAGCATTTT. Protein: CASSKVVWGSNQPQHF.

The chain has TRBV28 and TRBJ2-7; D remains unclear. Germline CDR1 reads MDHEN; CDR2 reads SYDVKM. The CDR3 has 14 amino acids. The V end lost 3 bases, the J end lost 2 bases, and 11 bases lay between the germline ends. The CDR3 coding sequence is TGTGCCAGCAGTTTCGAAAGTTTTCCCTACGAGCAGTACTTC. Its translation is CASSFESFPYEQYF.

The V gene is TRBV10-1, the J gene TRBJ1-1; D is perhaps TRBD1 (5 bases). In germline, CDR1 is WNHNN, CDR2 SYGVQD (reference sequence). V shed 7 bases and J shed 1 base, with 22 bases lying between them. This CDR3 is built from 17 residues. DNA for the CDR3: TGCGCCAGCATCCCTGGGACCACCCGTAGCCGGAACACTGAAGCTTTCTTT. Translation: CASIPGTTRSRNTEAFF.

The genes are TRBV10-2 and TRBJ1-3; D remains ambiguous. V was clipped by 0 bases and J by 4 bases, with 19 bases between them. CDR1 is WSHSY and CDR2 is SAAADI in the germline V gene. The CDR3 spans 18 residues. CDR3 sequence reads: CASSESMGSATSGNTIYF. The CDR3 DNA follows: TGCGCCAGCAGTGAGTCGATGGGATCAGCGACCTCGGGAAACACCATATATTTT.

V is TRBV6-1 and J is TRBJ1-2; no definite D call. The ends were cut back, 10 bases at V and 4 bases at J, with 19 bases in the middle. The length of the CDR3 is 14 residues. Per the germline V gene, CDR1 is MNHNS and CDR2 is SASEGT. CDR3 sequence reads: CANIRMGSVYGYTF. CDR3 DNA: TGTGCCAACATCCGGATGGGTTCGGTCTATGGCTACACCTTC.

This rearrangement joins TRBV15 to TRBJ2-7, with 7 bases identical to TRBD1. The J segment lost 5 bases and the V segment lost 2 bases, leaving 9 bases of the junction unmatched. Germline V gives CDR1 LNHNV, CDR2 YYDKDF (reference sequence). This CDR3 region has 15 residues. This chain's CDR3 is CATSRNRDSIHEQYF. CDR3 nucleotide sequence: TGTGCCACCAGCAGAAATCGGGACAGTATCCACGAGCAGTACTTC.

V is TRBV7-9 and J is TRBJ2-7; D is possibly TRBD2 (6 bases). This CDR3 is 17 amino acids long. V dropped 6 bases and J dropped 0 bases, with 21 bases sitting between them. Germline CDR1 reads SEHNR; CDR2 reads FQNEAQ (reference sequence). The CDR3 DNA is TGTGCCAGCAGTTTAAAGGAGGGCGGTAAGAGCTCCTACGAGCAGTACTTC. It translates to CASSLKEGGKSSYEQYF.

The chain couples TRBV6-5 to TRBJ1-1; D uncertain. The V and J ends lost 7 bases and 1 base respectively, with 10 bases between them. Germline CDR1 reads MNHEY; CDR2 reads SVGAGI. The CDR3 has 13 residues. This CDR3 reads CASKRTANTEAFF. The CDR3 region has the DNA TGTGCCAGCAAAAGGACGGCGAACACTGAAGCTTTCTTT.

The count of this clone is one. V gene TRBV5-1 combines with J gene TRBJ2-1, with 9 bases identical to TRBD1. The trim removed 4 bases at V and 6 bases at J, leaving 11 bases unmatched. The CDR3 runs 16 residues. Germline CDR1 is SGHRS and CDR2 is YFSETQ. The CDR3 loop reads CASSPESGTGINEQFF. CDR3 sequence (DNA): TGCGCCAGCAGCCCGGAGAGCGGGACAGGGATCAATGAGCAGTTCTTC.

This clone came up a few times. In DNA, the CDR3 is TGTGCCAGCAGTCAACCGGGACAGGGACTACAAGCTTTCTTT. It encodes CASSQPGQGLQAFF. The chain carries TRBV6-5 and TRBJ1-1; 9 positions match TRBD1. Per the germline V gene, CDR1 is MNHEY and CDR2 is SVGAGI. The CDR3 spans 14 residues. With V trimmed by 5 bases and J by 9 bases, 10 bases remained unmatched.

The chain joins TRBV27 to TRBJ2-1; tentatively, D is TRBD2 (6 bases). V was clipped by 0 bases and J by 3 bases, with 12 bases between them. This CDR3 contains 16 residues. Germline V gives CDR1 MNHEY, CDR2 SMNVEV (reference sequence). CDR3 sequence (DNA): TGTGCCAGCAGTTTATCGGGGCGGGACGTCTACAATGAGCAGTTCTTC. Protein product: CASSLSGRDVYNEQFF.

The genes are TRBV19 and TRBJ2-3, with D possibly TRBD2 on 6 matching bases. Germline loops: CDR1 LNHDA, CDR2 SQIVND (reference sequence). The germline V and J ends were trimmed by 7 bases and 6 bases, with 14 bases remaining between them. This CDR3 contains 13 residues. The CDR3: CASTSEGFDTQYF. The CDR3 DNA sequence: TGTGCCAGTACCTCGGAGGGGTTCGATACGCAGTATTTT.

The gene calls are TRBV5-1 and TRBJ1-4, with 8 positions matching TRBD1. The J segment lost 8 bases and the V segment lost 4 bases, leaving 7 bases of the junction unmatched. The CDR3 runs 14 residues. Germline CDR1 reads SGHRS; CDR2 reads YFSETQ. Here the CDR3 reads CASSIGQGDEKLFF. In DNA form, the CDR3 reads TGCGCCAGCAGCATCGGACAGGGAGACGAAAAACTGTTTTTT.

This clone was observed a few times. This chain connects TRBV29-1 to TRBJ1-2; 8 bases agree with TRBD1. CDR1 and CDR2 (germline): SQVTM, ANQGSEA. There are 12 residues in the CDR3. V lost 4 bases to trimming and J lost 5 bases; unmatched junction nucleotides: 3. The CDR3 nucleotides are TGCAGCGTTGCGCGACAGGGGTATGGCTACACCTTC. Protein product: CSVARQGYGYTF.

The J gene is TRBJ2-2, the V gene TRBV27, with D possibly matching TRBD2 (7 bases). The CDR3 contains 15 residues. Per the germline V gene, CDR1 is MNHEY and CDR2 is SMNVEV (reference sequence). The V end was cut by 0 bases, the J end by 6 bases, with 11 bases between. CDR3 DNA: TGTGCCAGCAGTTTATCGATGGGGGGGCCCGGGGAGCTGTTTTTT. Translation gives CASSLSMGGPGELFF.

V and J are TRBV5-4 and TRBJ1-2; possible D gene TRBD1, 5 bases. Trimming cost V 2 bases and J 8 bases, with 16 bases left between them. The germline gives CDR1 SGHNT, CDR2 YYREEE (reference sequence). This CDR3 comprises 14 residues. CDR3 DNA: TGTGCCAGCAGCTTATTCCGGCCCCGACAGGGCTACACCTTC. Amino acid sequence: CASSLFRPRQGYTF. Full variable domain (missing parts from reference TRBV5-4 and TRBJ1-2): ETGVTQSPTHLIKTRGQQVTLRCSSQSGHNTVSWYQQALGQGPQFIFQYYREEENGRGNFPPRFSGLQFPNYSSELNVNALELDDSALYLCASSLFRPRQGYTFGSGTRLTVV.

The chain has TRBV6-6 and TRBJ1-1; 8 nucleotides align to TRBD1. J was trimmed by 5 bases and V by 4 bases; bases with no gene match: 6. Germline CDR1 MNHNY, CDR2 SVGAGI (reference sequence). The CDR3 consists of 14 residues. This chain's CDR3 is CASSSGQGGTEAFF. The CDR3 bases are TGTGCCAGCAGTTCCGGACAGGGAGGAACTGAAGCTTTCTTT.

The gene calls are TRBV6-5 and TRBJ2-5; D not resolved. The CDR3 consists of 12 residues. Trimming shortened V by 5 bases and J by 4 bases, and 8 bases separated the two germline ends. The germline V gene has CDR1 MNHEY and CDR2 SVGAGI. CDR3 loop: CASSTNRETQYF. The DNA of the CDR3 is TGTGCCAGCAGTACAAATAGAGAGACCCAGTACTTC.

This rearrangement joins TRBV30 to TRBJ2-2, with 9 nucleotides matching TRBD2. The germline gives CDR1 GTSNPN, CDR2 SVGIG (reference sequence). V dropped 1 base and J dropped 8; count of bases not matched to a gene: 11. This CDR3 contains 16 residues. The CDR3 DNA reads as TGTGCCTGGAGTGATCCAGCGGGAGGAATCGCTGGGGAGCTGTTTTTT. Its translation: CAWSDPAGGIAGELFF.

This clone was recorded only once. The V gene is TRBV14, the J gene TRBJ2-1; TRBD2 matches 11 bases. CDR1 and CDR2 (germline): SGHDN, FVKESK. The ends lost 4 bases at V and 6 bases at J; junction bases unmatched: 8. This CDR3 comprises 16 residues. This chain's CDR3 is CASSLLLLAGVNEQFF. The CDR3 nucleotides read TGTGCCAGCAGCCTCCTCCTACTAGCGGGAGTCAATGAGCAGTTCTTC. Full variable domain (rest looked up from reference TRBV14 and TRBJ2-1): EAGVTQFPSHSVIEKGQTVTLRCDPISGHDNLYWYRRVMGKEIKFLLHFVKESKQDESGMPNNRFLAERTGGTYSTLKVQPAELEDSGVYFCASSLLLLAGVNEQFFGPGTRLTVL.

The chain couples TRBV4-1 to TRBJ2-2; 10 nucleotides align to TRBD1. The germline CDR1 and CDR2 sequences are MGHRA and YSYEKL. Trimming cost V 1 base and J 4 bases; bases outside gene matches: 6. The length of the CDR3 is 17 residues. Here the CDR3 reads CASSQAGQGFSTGELFF. The CDR3 coding sequence is TGCGCCAGCAGCCAAGCGGGACAGGGGTTTAGCACCGGGGAGCTGTTTTTT.

The chain carries TRBV28 and TRBJ1-1; D perhaps matches TRBD1 (5 bases). With 6 bases removed from V and 5 bases from J, the gap between germline ends came to 13 bases. The CDR3 contains 13 residues. Per the germline V gene, CDR1 is MDHEN and CDR2 is SYDVKM. This CDR3 is CASRGTSGTEAFF. The CDR3 coding sequence is TGTGCCAGCAGGGGGACCAGCGGAACTGAAGCTTTCTTT.

The gene calls are TRBV28 and TRBJ2-3; 7 bases align to TRBD2. The V gene's germline CDR1 is MDHEN and CDR2 SYDVKM. With V trimmed by 7 bases and J by 2 bases, 6 bases remained unmatched. This CDR3 has 14 residues. CDR3 region: CASIRAGSTDTQYF. CDR3 nucleotide sequence: TGTGCCAGCATAAGAGCGGGGTCCACAGATACGCAGTATTTT.